At least ten counts were recorded for the clone carrying this T cell receptor beta chain. What it binds is unknown. Hyperthyroidism was newly diagnosed in patients aged 18 to 65 (duration under 2 months). The study left out patients who had uncontrolled infection, other autoimmune disease, pregnancy or lactation. Diagnostic decisions used clinical symptoms, serum thyroxine and TRAb, thyroid ultrasound and orbital computed tomography. Amplification yielded TCR beta CDR3 regions, with RNA transcripts as the source. When the TCR CDR3 underwent first-round RT-PCR, the HTBI primer set was used. TCRdb reprocessed the multiplex PCR reads via MiXCR and lists one record per CDR3 protein. This sample has roughly 400,000 distinct CDR3 sequences; around 14% occur once, and the top ten carry about a quarter. The CDR3 runs to 14 residues. V gave up 6 bases and J gave up 0 bases, with 9 bases separating them. Germline V gives CDR1 MNHEY, CDR2 SMNVEV (reference sequence).

This sample stems from a study of T cells in Graves' hyperthyroidism and ophthalmopathy. Points from the study as a whole: In blood, most of the thyroid clonotypes expanded above 0.001 were also present.

The TCR originated in a woman between 18 and 29 years old with Graves' hyperthyroidism that later progressed to Graves' ophthalmopathy. The specimen sequenced was blood. The chain employs TRBV27 and TRBJ2-1; perhaps TRBD2 as D (6 bases). CDR3 coding DNA: TGTGCCAGCAGCCGACTAGGCTCCTACAATGAGCAGTTCTTC. It is translated as CASSRLGSYNEQFF.